The T cell receptor beta chain under discussion was sequenced for a study of cytomegalovirus exposure and HLA in healthy donors. Both 60 Vbeta primers and 13 Jbeta primers went into the PCR. The table came from immunoSEQ multiplex PCR; TCRdb's copy has only in-frame clones and leaves some out. The table has approximately 190,000 clones, roughly 80% seen once. V lost 6 bases, J lost 4 bases, and 11 bases stayed unmatched. Germline CDR1 is MNHEY and CDR2 is SVGAGI. The CDR3 length is 15 residues. Note on this clone: Its target is not known.

Whole-study findings and limits: In a later analysis, HLA-associated TCR beta chains were more clonally expanded than equally common others. The authors later linked a missense DCLRE1C variant to TCR beta V- and J-gene trimming. Associated with cytomegalovirus, according to the listing, were around 160 TCR beta chains.

This receptor was taken from a woman aged 25 to 45 in good health and CMV-seropositive. The material sequenced was PBMCs. The V and J genes are TRBV6-5 and TRBJ1-1; 7 bases agree with TRBD1. CDR3 protein: CASRRTGLWSTEAFF. The CDR3 bases are TGTGCCAGCAGGCGGACAGGACTTTGGAGCACTGAAGCTTTCTTT.